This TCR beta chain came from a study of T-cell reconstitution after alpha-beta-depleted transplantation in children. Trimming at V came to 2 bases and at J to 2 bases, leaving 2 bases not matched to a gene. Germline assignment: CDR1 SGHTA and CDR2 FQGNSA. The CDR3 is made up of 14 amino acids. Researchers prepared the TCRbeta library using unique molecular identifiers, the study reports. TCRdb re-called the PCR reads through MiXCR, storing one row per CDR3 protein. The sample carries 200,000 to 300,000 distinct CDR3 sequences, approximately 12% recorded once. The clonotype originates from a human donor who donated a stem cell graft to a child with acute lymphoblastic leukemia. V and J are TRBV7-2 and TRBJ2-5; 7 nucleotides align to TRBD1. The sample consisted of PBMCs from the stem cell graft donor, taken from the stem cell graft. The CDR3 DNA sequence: TGTGCCAGCAGCTTAACGGGACAGCAAGAGACCCAGTACTTC. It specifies CASSLTGQQETQYF.